This entry is about one T cell receptor beta chain. The entry originates in a study of shared clonotypes between healthy human individuals. Assay runs were performed at deep level. Measured with immunoSEQ multiplex PCR; TCRdb has only the in-frame clones, and not every one. The table has some 2.3 million clones, approximately 95% seen once. Germline CDR1 is MDHEN and CDR2 is SYDVKM. The CDR3 runs to 16 residues. Trimming stripped 4 bases from V and 0 bases from J, with 13 bases between. This TCR was sampled from a man aged 18 to 30 in good health. Some clones in this sample may be carry-over from other donors' samples. This chain connects TRBV28 to TRBJ2-1; D unclear. The sample was naive CD4+ T cells from PBMCs. The sample's subset: CD45RA+ positively selected. The CDR3 region has the DNA TGTGCCAGCAGTTACAAGGGTGGTAGCTCCTACAATGAGCAGTTCTTC. Translated, it gives CASSYKGGSSYNEQFF.